This is a list of T cell receptor beta chains from one sample in a study of shared clonotypes between healthy human individuals. Sequencing was performed with immunoSEQ multiplex PCR; in TCRdb, only in-frame clones are kept and a portion is missing. The table has hundreds of thousands of clones, 96% seen once; the top ten hold about 0.25%. The sample consisted of naive CD8+ T cells sorted from blood. Receptors were obtained from a man between 25 and 39 years old in good health. Both conserved end residues are part of each CDR3. Each record gives: CDR3 DNA, CDR3 protein, D gene, J gene, clone size, V gene. A D gene is named only where the DNA matches it firmly. Not every row has a clone size; where given, it reads once, few, many or a size class.

TGTGCCAGCAGTTTATGGGTAGCGGACTCCTACAATGAGCAGTTCTTC | CASSLWVADSYNEQFF | . | TRBJ2-1 | . | TRBV27
TGTGCCACCACCCCAGAGGGAGGCTCCTACAATGAGCAGTTCTTC | CATTPEGGSYNEQFF | . | TRBJ2-1 | once | TRBV15
TGTGCCAGCAGCTTGCCGACTAATTCCTACGAGCAGTACTTC | CASSLPTNSYEQYF | . | TRBJ2-7 | . | TRBV7-9
TGTGCCACCAGCAGAGATTGGGGATCTGGGGCCAACGTCCTGACTTTC | CATSRDWGSGANVLTF | . | TRBJ2-6 | . | TRBV15
TGTGCCAGCAGCGCCCGGACTAGCGGGAGCACAGATACGCAGTATTTT | CASSARTSGSTDTQYF | TRBD2 | TRBJ2-3 | . | TRBV7-9
TGTGCCAGCAGCCCCTTGGGAGAGAATGAGCAGTTCTTC | CASSPLGENEQFF | . | TRBJ2-1 | . | TRBV9
TGTGCCATCAGTGAGCCCACTAGCGGGAGAAACGAGCAGTACTTC | CAISEPTSGRNEQYF | TRBD2 | TRBJ2-7 | . | TRBV10-3
TGCGCCAGCAGCTTGCGCGGGAGCACAGATACGCAGTATTTT | CASSLRGSTDTQYF | . | TRBJ2-3 | . | TRBV5-1
TGTGCCAGCAGCCCACAACAGGGCCAAGAGACCCAGTACTTC | CASSPQQGQETQYF | . | TRBJ2-5 | . | TRBV7-9
TGCGCCAGCAGCCTCACAGGGGGCACTGAAGCTTTCTTT | CASSLTGGTEAFF | TRBD1 | TRBJ1-1 | . | TRBV5-1
TGCGCCAGCAGCCAAGATCGGCGGACGGCTGGAAACACCATATATTTT | CASSQDRRTAGNTIYF | . | TRBJ1-3 | . | TRBV4-3
TGTGCCTGGAGTACGGGGTACACAGATACGCAGTATTTT | CAWSTGYTDTQYF | . | TRBJ2-3 | . | TRBV30
TGTGCCAGCAGCTCCGGACAGGGAATACATGGCTACACCTTC | CASSSGQGIHGYTF | TRBD1 | TRBJ1-2 | . | TRBV7-9
TGTGCCAGCAGCGTGCGGGACAGGAGCTCCTACGAGCAGTACTTC | CASSVRDRSSYEQYF | TRBD1 | TRBJ2-7 | once | TRBV5-4
TGTGCCAGCAGCTTGGCAGGGTCAGGGAATGAGCAGTTCTTC | CASSLAGSGNEQFF | . | TRBJ2-1 | once | TRBV7-9
TGTGCCAGCAGCGATGAACCCACAGATACGCAGTATTTT | CASSDEPTDTQYF | . | TRBJ2-3 | . | TRBV9
TGCAGCGTTGAAGGCGGAGACCGAACGGAGACCCAGTACTTC | CSVEGGDRTETQYF | . | TRBJ2-5 | . | TRBV29-1
TGTGCCAGCATCAGGACTAGATGGGAGACCCAGTACTTC | CASIRTRWETQYF | TRBD2 | TRBJ2-5 | . | TRBV5-7
TGTGCCAGCAGTTACGGACAGCCTACTGAAGCTTTCTTT | CASSYGQPTEAFF | . | TRBJ1-1 | . | TRBV6-5
TGCGCCAGCAGCCCGTATGGGGTTCCACGGAATGAGCAGTTCTTC | CASSPYGVPRNEQFF | . | TRBJ2-1 | . | TRBV5-1
TGTGCCAGCAGCTGGACAGGGGGGTCCTACGAGCAGTACTTC | CASSWTGGSYEQYF | TRBD1 | TRBJ2-7 | . | TRBV7-9
TGCGCCAGCAGCCAAGACTCAGCGGACGGCTACAATGAGCAGTTCTTC | CASSQDSADGYNEQFF | . | TRBJ2-1 | . | TRBV4-1
TGTGCCACCAGCAGAGGACTAGCGGGAGGCCCTGAGCAGTTCTTC | CATSRGLAGGPEQFF | TRBD2 | TRBJ2-1 | . | TRBV15
TGTGCCACCAGCAGGGTTGCAGGGGCCACAGATACGCAGTATTTT | CATSRVAGATDTQYF | . | TRBJ2-3 | . | TRBV15
TGTGCCACCCATACGACAGAGGAATTTTACAATGAGCAGTTCTTC | CATHTTEEFYNEQFF | . | TRBJ2-1 | . | TRBV10-3
TGTGCCAGCAGTACATTTCGTCGGGGACAGGAAGCCTATGGCTACACCTTC | CASSTFRRGQEAYGYTF | TRBD1 | TRBJ1-2 | . | TRBV28
TGTGCCTGGAGTGACGGGAATGAGCAGTTCTTC | CAWSDGNEQFF | . | TRBJ2-1 | . | TRBV30
TGTGCCAGTAGTATAGATCGTATAGACAATCAGCCCCAGCATTTT | CASSIDRIDNQPQHF | . | TRBJ1-5 | . | TRBV19
TGTGCCAGCAGCCCGGAGTTAGATACGCAGTATTTT | CASSPELDTQYF | . | TRBJ2-3 | . | TRBV7-8
TGTGCCAGCAGTTTCGGACTAGCGGGAGGCTACGAGCAGTACTTC | CASSFGLAGGYEQYF | TRBD2 | TRBJ2-7 | . | TRBV5-4
TGTGCCAGCAGTGAATCCCCGGACAGTTACGAGCAGTACTTC | CASSESPDSYEQYF | . | TRBJ2-7 | once | TRBV6-1
TGTGCCAGCAGCCCCGACAGGGTCTTTGGAAACACCATATATTTT | CASSPDRVFGNTIYF | TRBD1 | TRBJ1-3 | . | TRBV7-8
TGTGCCACCTCGTCCGGGACAGAAGACACTGAAGCTTTCTTT | CATSSGTEDTEAFF | TRBD1 | TRBJ1-1 | . | TRBV7-3
TGTGCCAGCAGCTCGACAGGGTACAATGAGCAGTTCTTC | CASSSTGYNEQFF | TRBD1 | TRBJ2-1 | . | TRBV11-2
TGTGCTAGTGGTTTGGACTCTGGAGAGTTCTTC | CASGLDSGEFF | . | TRBJ2-1 | . | TRBV12-5
TGTGCCAGCTCACCACCTGGAAGTGGGAACTATGGCTACACCTTC | CASSPPGSGNYGYTF | . | TRBJ1-2 | once | TRBV18
TGCGCCAGCATGGTGGCGGGAGGGACCGGGGAGCTGTTTTTT | CASMVAGGTGELFF | TRBD2 | TRBJ2-2 | once | TRBV4-1
TGCGCCAGCAGCCACGTCCTAGCGGGATATGACACGCAGTATTTT | CASSHVLAGYDTQYF | TRBD2 | TRBJ2-3 | . | TRBV4-1
TGTGCCAGCAGTTTTTTGCGGGCGGATGGGAATGAGCAGTTCTTC | CASSFLRADGNEQFF | . | TRBJ2-1 | . | TRBV28
TGCGCCAGCAGCTCTGGGGCGGCTGAAGCTTTCTTT | CASSSGAAEAFF | . | TRBJ1-1 | once | TRBV5-1
TGTGCCACCTCCCCCCCTAGCTTTTGGACCCAGTACTTC | CATSPPSFWTQYF | . | TRBJ2-5 | . | TRBV7-9
TGTGCCGGAAAGGTCGGAGCCGGGGAGCTGTTTTTT | CAGKVGAGELFF | . | TRBJ2-2 | . | TRBV2
TGTGCAAGTCGCTTAGGAGCAGGGTACGAGCAGTACTTC | CASRLGAGYEQYF | . | TRBJ2-7 | . | TRBV12-2
TGTGCCAGCAGTTTGGCCGACAGCGGCCTATATTCAGAGCAGTACTTC | CASSLADSGLYSEQYF | . | TRBJ2-7 | . | TRBV28
TGTGCCAGCAGCTTAGAGACCAGGGGAAGGGGACAGCCCCAGCATTTT | CASSLETRGRGQPQHF | . | TRBJ1-5 | . | TRBV7-2